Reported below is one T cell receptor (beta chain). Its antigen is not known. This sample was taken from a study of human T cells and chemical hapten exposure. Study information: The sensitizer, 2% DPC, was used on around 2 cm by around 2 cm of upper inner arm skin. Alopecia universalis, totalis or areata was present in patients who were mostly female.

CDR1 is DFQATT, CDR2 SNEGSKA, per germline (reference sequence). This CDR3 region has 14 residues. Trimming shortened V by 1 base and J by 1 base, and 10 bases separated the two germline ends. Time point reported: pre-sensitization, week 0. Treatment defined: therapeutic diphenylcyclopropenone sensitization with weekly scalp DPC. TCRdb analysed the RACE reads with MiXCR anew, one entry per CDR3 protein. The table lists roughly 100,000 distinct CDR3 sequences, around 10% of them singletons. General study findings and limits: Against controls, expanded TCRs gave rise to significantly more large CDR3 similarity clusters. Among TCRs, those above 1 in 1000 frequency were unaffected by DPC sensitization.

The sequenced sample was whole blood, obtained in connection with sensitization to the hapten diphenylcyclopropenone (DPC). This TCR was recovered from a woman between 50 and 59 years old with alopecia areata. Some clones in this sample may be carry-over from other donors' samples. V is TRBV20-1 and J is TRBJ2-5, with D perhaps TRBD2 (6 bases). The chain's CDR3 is CSARVGGPQETQYF. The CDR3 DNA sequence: TGCAGTGCTAGAGTGGGGGGACCCCAAGAGACCCAGTACTTC.